This record covers a single T cell receptor (beta chain). Its target is unknown. This specimen belongs to a study of T cell repertoires in cytomegalovirus infection. As for the study in general: Indicated by public TCR beta signatures were CMV infection and matching HLA type. Whole-study findings and limits: Accumulated public TCR beta family frequency recognized individuals carrying CMV together with the relevant HLA. CMV-specific TCR beta clonotypes restricted by HLA-C were the ones dominating the ex vivo response.

The V gene lost 2 bases and the J gene lost 0 bases, with 9 bases spanning the gap. This CDR3 has 15 residues. Germline V gene lookup returns CDR1 SGHRS and CDR2 YFSETQ. From the reads, TCRdb called clonotypes with MiXCR, one entry per CDR3 protein. Here the sample spans hundreds of thousands of distinct CDR3 sequences, approximately 24% being singletons. This receptor was obtained from a human donor in good health (CMV status not recorded). Some clones in this sample may be carry-over from other donors' samples. Material for sequencing was CD8+ T cells from PBMCs. The chain employs TRBV5-1 and TRBJ1-3; no clear D. The CDR3 loop is CASSFGESSGNTIYF. The CDR3 DNA sequence: TGCGCCAGCAGCTTTGGGGAGAGCTCTGGAAACACCATATATTTT.